A selection of T cell receptor beta chains follows, all from one sample in a study of T cells in Graves' hyperthyroidism and ophthalmopathy. TCRdb re-derived calls from the multiplex PCR reads in MiXCR, one entry per CDR3 protein. The repertoire has almost 50,000 distinct CDR3 sequences, approximately 58% of them found once; the top ten carry under 35%. Source material: peripheral blood or thyroid tissue (not recorded which). The source of these receptors is a man aged 18 to 29 with Graves' hyperthyroidism. Both conserved end residues are part of each CDR3. A D gene is named only where the DNA matches it firmly. A clone size is listed for some rows: how often the clone was seen (once, few, many), or a class if it is expanded.

V gene: TRBV28; clone size: few; J gene: TRBJ1-2; D gene: NA; CDR3 protein: CASSLDRSNYGYTF; CDR3 DNA: TGTGCCAGCAGCTTGGACAGAAGCAACTATGGCTACACCTTC
V gene: TRBV5-1; clone size: few; J gene: TRBJ2-3; D gene: NA; CDR3 protein: CASSLGGGEDTQYF; CDR3 DNA: TGCGCCAGCAGCTTAGGAGGTGGTGAAGATACGCAGTATTTT
V gene: TRBV7-2; clone size: NA; J gene: TRBJ1-6; D gene: TRBD1; CDR3 protein: CASSSSGTGFSPLHF; CDR3 DNA: TGTGCCAGCAGCTCATCCGGGACAGGGTTTTCACCCCTCCACTTT
V gene: TRBV7-9; clone size: NA; J gene: TRBJ1-2; D gene: NA; CDR3 protein: CASSLGGNYGYTF; CDR3 DNA: TGTGCCAGCAGCTTAGGGGGTAACTATGGCTACACCTTC
V gene: TRBV10-3; clone size: NA; J gene: TRBJ2-5; D gene: NA; CDR3 protein: CAISEQDRNQPQYF; CDR3 DNA: TGTGCCATCAGTGAGCAAGACAGGAATCAGCCCCAGTACTTC
V gene: TRBV7-9; clone size: NA; J gene: TRBJ2-3; D gene: NA; CDR3 protein: CASVTGTPVYTQYF; CDR3 DNA: TGTGCCAGCGTGACAGGAACCCCCGTATATACGCAGTATTTT
V gene: TRBV20-1; clone size: once; J gene: TRBJ1-1; D gene: NA; CDR3 protein: CSARRGMNTEAFF; CDR3 DNA: TGCAGTGCTAGGAGGGGGATGAACACTGAAGCTTTCTTT
V gene: TRBV6-1; clone size: many; J gene: TRBJ2-7; D gene: NA; CDR3 protein: CASSVDLGNYEQYF; CDR3 DNA: TGTGCCAGCAGTGTCGACCTTGGAAACTACGAGCAGTACTTC
V gene: TRBV7-9; clone size: many; J gene: TRBJ2-7; D gene: NA; CDR3 protein: CASSLPGSPYEQYF; CDR3 DNA: TGTGCCAGCAGCCTCCCCGGATCCCCCTACGAGCAGTACTTC
V gene: TRBV7-2; clone size: NA; J gene: TRBJ2-5; D gene: TRBD2; CDR3 protein: CASSLFGGAETQYF; CDR3 DNA: TGTGCCAGCAGCTTATTCGGGGGGGCCGAGACCCAGTACTTC